Below, 17 T cell receptor beta chains from the same sample are listed, as sequenced in a study of CD8 T cells in Susac syndrome. Random hexamers were used to reverse transcribe the RNA input (about 0.45 to 1 ug). TCRdb used MiXCR to reprocess the immunoSEQ multiplex PCR reads, holding one entry per CDR3 protein. The table records fewer than 150,000 distinct CDR3 sequences, around nine tenths of them present only once. The sequenced sample consisted of CD8+ T cells from PBMCs. The receptors come from a human donor with multiple sclerosis.

This chain links TRBV28 with TRBJ2-7; D is ambiguous. The length of the CDR3 is 11 residues. The germline V gene has CDR1 MDHEN and CDR2 SYDVKM. V lost 7 bases to trimming and J lost 1 base, with 5 bases between them. CDR3 DNA: TGTGCCAGCAAGAGGTCCTACGAGCAGTACTTC. Translation gives CASKRSYEQYF.

V is TRBV27 and J is TRBJ2-7; 7 bases match TRBD1. The junction had 5 bases not matched to a gene; V was cut back by 0 bases and J by 0 bases. CDR1 is MNHEY, CDR2 SMNVEV, per germline (reference sequence). The CDR3 sequence is 16 residues long. The CDR3 DNA follows: TGTGCCAGCAGTTTATCGCAGGGGGAGATCTCCTACGAGCAGTACTTC. Protein sequence: CASSLSQGEISYEQYF.

This clonotype was observed a few times. J is TRBJ2-2 and V is TRBV11-2; no clear D. V was cut by 1 base and J by 5 bases, with 11 bases left in between. Germline loops: CDR1 SGHAT, CDR2 FQNNGV. The CDR3 covers 15 residues. The CDR3 loop is CASSLVQTLTGELFF. In DNA form, the CDR3 reads TGTGCCAGCAGCTTAGTACAGACCCTTACCGGGGAGCTGTTTTTT.

The chain has TRBV6-5 and TRBJ2-1; the D is unclear. Trimming pared 9 bases from V and 0 bases from J, leaving 12 bases between. CDR3 length: 14 amino acids. CDR1 and CDR2 (germline): MNHEY, SVGAGI. In nucleotides, the CDR3 is TGTGCCAGTGGAACCGGCAGCTCCTACAATGAGCAGTTCTTC. Its protein product is CASGTGSSYNEQFF.

J is TRBJ2-1 and V is TRBV27; 7 bases agree with TRBD1. The CDR3 extends over 13 amino acids. V shed 8 bases and J 7 bases; nucleotides not matched to a gene: 8. The germline V gene has CDR1 MNHEY and CDR2 SMNVEV (reference sequence). The CDR3 is CASRDSSWNEQFF. In DNA, the CDR3 is TGTGCCAGCCGGGACAGTTCGTGGAATGAGCAGTTCTTC.

The CDR3 sequence is CSGGGTENTGELFF. CDR3 sequence (DNA): TGCAGCGGTGGAGGGACAGAGAACACCGGGGAGCTGTTTTTT. V is TRBV29-1 and J is TRBJ2-2, with TRBD1 as a possible D gene (7 bases). The V end was cut by 7 bases, the J end by 1 base, with 13 bases between. This CDR3 has 14 residues. Looked up from germline, CDR1 is SQVTM and CDR2 is ANQGSEA.

This clonotype was seen just once. The chain couples TRBV4-1 to TRBJ1-1; TRBD1 aligns across 7 bases. CDR1 is MGHRA, CDR2 YSYEKL, per germline. J lost 3 bases, V lost 0 bases, and 10 bases had no gene match. The CDR3 runs 17 residues. This CDR3 is CASSQDRGTVLDTEAFF. Written as DNA, the CDR3 is TGCGCCAGCAGCCAAGATCGAGGGACAGTCTTGGACACTGAAGCTTTCTTT.

This clonotype was seen once. V and J are TRBV28 and TRBJ2-2; no firm D call. Deletions cut 0 bases from V and 7 bases from J, with 6 bases between. Looked up from germline, CDR1 is MDHEN and CDR2 is SYDVKM. The CDR3 totals 13 residues. The CDR3 DNA reads TGTGCCAGCAGTTTATGGGGGTTCGGGGAGCTGTTTTTT. Residues: CASSLWGFGELFF.

The J gene is TRBJ2-5, the V gene TRBV18; D is unresolved. Trimming took off 3 bases at V and 5 bases at J, with 7 bases between the two ends. Germline CDR1 is KGHSH and CDR2 is LQKENI. There are 12 residues in the CDR3. The CDR3 sequence: CASSPDPETQYF. The CDR3 region has the DNA TGTGCCAGCTCACCCGACCCCGAGACCCAGTACTTC.

V gene TRBV7-8 combines with J gene TRBJ2-1; a weak D match, TRBD1 (6 bases). CDR1 is SGHVS and CDR2 is FQNEAQ in the germline V gene. The CDR3 has 14 amino acids. The germline V and J ends were trimmed by 1 base and 8 bases, with 12 bases remaining between them. The CDR3 spells CASSLGTEGDEQFF. In DNA form, the CDR3 reads TGTGCCAGCAGCTTAGGGACAGAGGGGGATGAGCAGTTCTTC.

This clonotype was seen just once. The chain is built from TRBV29-1 and TRBJ2-6, with a possible D match to TRBD1 (6 bases). V was trimmed by 5 bases and J by 2 bases, leaving 10 bases between them. The CDR3 has 14 amino acids. Germline CDR1 is SQVTM and CDR2 is ANQGSEA. The CDR3 DNA follows: TGCAGCGTTCTTTGGACAGCTGGGGCCAACGTCCTGACTTTC. Translated, it gives CSVLWTAGANVLTF.

The chain links TRBV24-1 to TRBJ2-2; no definite D call. The germline V gene encodes CDR1 KGHDR and CDR2 SFDVKD. Trimming pared 0 bases from V and 1 base from J, leaving 5 bases between. CDR3 length equals 15 residues. The CDR3 loop reads CATSDLTLNTGELFF. The CDR3 DNA reads TGTGCCACCAGTGATTTGACACTGAACACCGGGGAGCTGTTTTTT.

In its sample, this clonotype was seen a few times. The chain recombines TRBV10-2 with TRBJ2-7; weak D call: TRBD2 (6 bases). The germline V gene encodes CDR1 WSHSY and CDR2 SAAADI. There are 11 residues in the CDR3. Trimming left V 4 bases short and J 6 bases short, with 7 bases between. The CDR3 DNA is TGCGCCAGCAGTGTGGGAGGCGAGCAGTACTTC. This sequence encodes CASSVGGEQYF.

The chain couples TRBV7-2 to TRBJ1-1; D is ambiguous. Germline CDR1 and CDR2: SGHTA and FQGNSA. This CDR3 comprises 14 residues. Trimming shortened V by 5 bases and J by 0 bases, and 10 bases separated the two germline ends. In nucleotides, the CDR3 is TGTGCCAGCAGCCCCCGGTCAGTGAACACTGAAGCTTTCTTT. This sequence encodes CASSPRSVNTEAFF.

The chain is built from TRBV6-6 and TRBJ1-1; TRBD1 matches at 8 bases. Germline V gene data show CDR1 as MNHNY and CDR2 as SVGAGI (reference sequence). This CDR3 spans 14 amino acids. Germline trimming cut 4 bases from V and 7 bases from J; bases unmatched to any gene: 8. The CDR3 protein is CASSFWTGIDEAFF. DNA of the CDR3: TGTGCCAGCAGTTTCTGGACAGGGATTGATGAAGCTTTCTTT.

The chain employs TRBV9 and TRBJ1-1, with D possibly matching TRBD1 (5 bases). Germline CDR1 SGDLS, CDR2 YYNGEE. The CDR3 has 12 amino acids. The ends were cut back, 4 bases at V and 6 bases at J, with 10 bases in the middle. The CDR3 nucleotides are TGTGCCAGCAGCCTTTTGGGGGCTGAAGCTTTCTTT. Amino acids: CASSLLGAEAFF.

The chain uses TRBV27 and TRBJ2-3; D is ambiguous. Germline V gene data show CDR1 as MNHEY and CDR2 as SMNVEV (reference sequence). The CDR3 runs to 13 residues. The V and J ends lost 5 bases and 2 bases respectively, with 8 bases between them. In DNA, the CDR3 is TGTGCCAGCAGTGAAAGGTTCACAGATACGCAGTATTTT. Translation: CASSERFTDTQYF.